This T cell receptor (beta chain) was retrieved from a study of CD4 T cell repertoires in COVID-19. Here immunoSEQ multiplex PCR was the method, and the copy in TCRdb shows in-frame clones only, minus some. The table has fewer than 100,000 clones, around four fifths seen once. This CDR3 has 13 amino acids. Trimming shortened V by 5 bases and J by 5 bases, and 10 bases separated the two germline ends. Germline CDR1 is SEHNR and CDR2 is FQNEAQ (reference sequence). The clonotype originates from a human donor who had COVID-19. J is TRBJ2-1 and V is TRBV7-9; possible D gene TRBD2, 5 bases. Sequences were derived from CD4+ T cells from peripheral blood, sampled after recovery from COVID-19. Here the CDR3 reads CASSPRTDNEQFF. The CDR3 DNA follows: TGTGCCAGCAGCCCCCGGACTGACAATGAGCAGTTCTTC.